This section outlines one TCR beta chain sequence together with its context. Its antigen remains unidentified. Sorting isolated naive CD4 T cells lacking CD45RO and expressing CD62L. This CDR3 has 11 amino acids. From germline, CDR1 is LNHDA and CDR2 SQIVND (reference sequence). The V gene lost 4 bases and the J gene lost 2 bases, with 2 bases spanning the gap. Sequencing used immunoSEQ multiplex PCR; TCRdb keeps in-frame clones, though not all of them. This sample has roughly 81,000 clones, with 80% to 95% found just once. These data originate in a study of human versus mouse CDR3 diversity and MHC coevolution. Study results and limitations: Among all groups, most of the three human donors showed least clonal inequality. On average, humans showed more CDR3 deletions and insertions than mice.

Sequencing used naive CD4+ T cells from blood. Subset noted: CD45RO-negative CD62L-positive naive CD4 T cells. The rearrangement links TRBV19 to TRBJ2-5; no clear D. The sequence came from a person aged 25 to 69 in good health. This CDR3 is CASSTQETQYF. CDR3 DNA sequence: TGTGCCAGTAGTACGCAAGAGACCCAGTACTTC.